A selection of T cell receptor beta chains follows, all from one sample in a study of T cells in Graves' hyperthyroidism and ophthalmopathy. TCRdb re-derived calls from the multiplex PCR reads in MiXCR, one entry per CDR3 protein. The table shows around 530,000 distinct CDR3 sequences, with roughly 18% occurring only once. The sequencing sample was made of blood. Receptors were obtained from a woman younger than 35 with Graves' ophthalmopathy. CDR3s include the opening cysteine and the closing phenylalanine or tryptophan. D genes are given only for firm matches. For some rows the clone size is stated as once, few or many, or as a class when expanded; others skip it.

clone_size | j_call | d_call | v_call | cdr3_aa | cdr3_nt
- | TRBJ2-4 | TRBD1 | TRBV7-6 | CASSGSDRADIQYF | TGTGCCAGCAGCGGATCCGACAGGGCAGACATTCAGTACTTC
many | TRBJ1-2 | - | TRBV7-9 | CASSDYSLPNYGYTF | TGTGCCAGCAGCGACTACAGTCTCCCCAACTATGGCTACACCTTC
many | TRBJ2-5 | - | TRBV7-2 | CASSLALLVTETQYF | TGTGCCAGCAGCTTAGCGCTACTAGTTACGGAGACCCAGTACTTC
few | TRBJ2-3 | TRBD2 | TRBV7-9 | CASSSREGHTDTQYF | TGTGCCAGCAGCTCACGGGAGGGCCACACAGATACGCAGTATTTT
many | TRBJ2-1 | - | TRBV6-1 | CASSERASSYNEQFF | TGTGCCAGCAGTGAACGGGCCTCCTCCTACAATGAGCAGTTCTTC
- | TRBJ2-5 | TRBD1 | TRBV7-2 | CASSLRTGENDQYF | TGTGCCAGCAGCCTTCGGACAGGGGAAAATGACCAGTACTTC
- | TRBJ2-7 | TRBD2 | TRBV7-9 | CASSLILAGDDEQYF | TGTGCCAGCAGCTTAATCCTAGCGGGAGATGACGAGCAGTACTTC
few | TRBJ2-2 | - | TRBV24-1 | CATSDLHGWAGELFF | TGTGCCACCAGTGATTTGCATGGGTGGGCCGGGGAGCTGTTTTTT
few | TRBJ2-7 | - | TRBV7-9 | CASSSEKGPLEQYF | TGTGCCAGCAGCTCGGAGAAGGGACCCCTCGAGCAGTACTTC
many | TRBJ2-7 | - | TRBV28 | CASSLQRDFGTGAYEQYF | TGTGCCAGCAGTTTACAGCGGGACTTCGGGACAGGCGCCTACGAGCAGTACTTC
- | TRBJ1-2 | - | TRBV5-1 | CASSWRDTGTKGGYTF | TGCGCCAGCAGCTGGCGAGACACCGGGACAAAAGGCGGCTACACCTTC
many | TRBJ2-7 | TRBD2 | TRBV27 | CASSSPTSGSSYEQYF | TGTGCCAGCAGTTCCCCGACTAGCGGGAGCTCCTACGAGCAGTACTTC
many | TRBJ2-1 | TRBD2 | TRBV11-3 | CASSLDGWGTSGGNEQFF | TGTGCCAGCAGCTTAGATGGGTGGGGGACTAGCGGGGGCAATGAGCAGTTCTTC
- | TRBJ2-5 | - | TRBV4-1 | CASSQEGVAQYF | TGCGCCAGCAGCCAAGAAGGTGTGGCCCAGTACTTC
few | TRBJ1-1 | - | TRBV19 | CASSPSVVNTEAFF | TGTGCCAGTAGTCCCTCTGTCGTGAACACTGAAGCTTTCTTT
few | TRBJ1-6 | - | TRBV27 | CASSGPRAYNSPLHF | TGTGCCAGCAGTGGCCCCAGGGCCTATAATTCACCCCTCCACTTT
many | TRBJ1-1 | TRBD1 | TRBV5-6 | CASRGVQGGTEAFF | TGTGCCAGCAGGGGAGTACAGGGGGGGACTGAAGCTTTCTTT
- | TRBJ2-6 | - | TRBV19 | CASSADYFSGANVLTF | TGTGCCAGTTCGGCCGACTACTTCTCTGGGGCCAACGTCCTGACTTTC
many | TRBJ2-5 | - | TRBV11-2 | CASSPLSGVGETQYF | TGTGCCAGCAGCCCCCTATCGGGGGTGGGAGAGACCCAGTACTTC
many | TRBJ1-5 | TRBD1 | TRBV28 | CASSFSGTGNQPQHF | TGTGCCAGCAGCTTTTCAGGGACAGGCAATCAGCCCCAGCATTTT
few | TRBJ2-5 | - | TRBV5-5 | CASSSRGARTQETQYF | TGTGCCAGCAGCTCCCGGGGGGCCAGAACCCAAGAGACCCAGTACTTC
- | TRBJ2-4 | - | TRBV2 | CASSAEKNIQYF | TGTGCCAGCAGTGCCGAGAAAAACATTCAGTACTTC
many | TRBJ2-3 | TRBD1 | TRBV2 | CASTRSGTGGRDTQYF | TGTGCCAGCACTCGATCCGGGACAGGGGGCAGAGATACGCAGTATTTT
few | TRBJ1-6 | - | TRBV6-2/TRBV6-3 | CASSLTVASPLHF | TGTGCCAGCAGTTTGACCGTCGCTTCACCCCTCCACTTT
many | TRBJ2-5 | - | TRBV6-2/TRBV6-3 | CASSRGGRETQYF | TGTGCCAGCAGCCGGGGTGGTAGAGAGACCCAGTACTTC
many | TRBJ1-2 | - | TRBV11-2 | CASPRDTRVYGYTF | TGTGCCAGCCCTAGGGACACACGGGTCTATGGCTACACCTTC
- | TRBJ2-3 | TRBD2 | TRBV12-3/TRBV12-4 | CASSSTFGLAGGLVDTQYF | TGTGCCAGCAGTTCTACCTTTGGACTAGCGGGGGGCCTCGTGGATACGCAGTATTTT
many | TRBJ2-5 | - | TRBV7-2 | CASSLEWTQETQYF | TGTGCCAGCAGCTTAGAGTGGACTCAAGAGACCCAGTACTTC
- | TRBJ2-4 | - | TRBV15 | CATSRDQGMGNIQYF | TGTGCCACCAGCAGAGATCAGGGGATGGGAAACATTCAGTACTTC
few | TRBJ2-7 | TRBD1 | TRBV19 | CASSSGQGGYEQYF | TGTGCCAGTAGTAGTGGACAGGGGGGCTACGAGCAGTACTTC
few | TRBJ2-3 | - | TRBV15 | CATSRDKGDSTDTQYF | TGTGCCACCAGCAGAGATAAGGGGGATAGCACAGATACGCAGTATTTT
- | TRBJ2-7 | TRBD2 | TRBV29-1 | CSGVGLAGDNEQYF | TGCAGCGGGGTAGGACTAGCGGGAGATAACGAGCAGTACTTC
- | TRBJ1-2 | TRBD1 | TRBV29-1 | CSVGTGENYGYTF | TGCAGCGTGGGGACAGGGGAAAACTATGGCTACACCTTC
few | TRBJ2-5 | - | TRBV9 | CASSVEQGNLETQYF | TGTGCCAGCAGCGTAGAACAGGGAAATCTAGAGACCCAGTACTTC
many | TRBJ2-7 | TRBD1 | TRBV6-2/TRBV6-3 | CASNKGTAPNAYEQYF | TGTGCCAGCAATAAAGGGACAGCTCCTAACGCCTACGAGCAGTACTTC
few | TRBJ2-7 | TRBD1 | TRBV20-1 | CSARPGTGDYEQYF | TGCAGTGCTAGACCTGGGACAGGTGACTACGAGCAGTACTTC
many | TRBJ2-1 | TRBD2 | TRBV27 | CASSSQERGFRNEQFF | TGTGCCAGCAGTTCCCAAGAGCGGGGCTTTAGGAATGAGCAGTTCTTC
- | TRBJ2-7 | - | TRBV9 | CASSVEGSGPTYEQYF | TGTGCCAGCAGCGTAGAGGGTAGCGGTCCTACCTACGAGCAGTACTTC
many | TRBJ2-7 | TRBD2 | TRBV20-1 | CSARDLAGGYGSYEQYF | TGCAGTGCTAGAGATCTGGCGGGAGGTTACGGCTCCTACGAGCAGTACTTC
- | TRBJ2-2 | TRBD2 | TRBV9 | CASSGIAGNTGELFF | TGTGCCAGCAGCGGAATAGCGGGGAACACCGGGGAGCTGTTTTTT
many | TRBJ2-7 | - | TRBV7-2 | CASSLEMFHEQYF | TGTGCCAGCAGCTTAGAAATGTTCCACGAGCAGTACTTC
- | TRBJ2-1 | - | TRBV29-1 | CSVMRGWGGDEQFF | TGCAGCGTGATGAGGGGCTGGGGGGGCGATGAGCAGTTCTTC
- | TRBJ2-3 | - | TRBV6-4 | CASSGGSSSTDTQYF | TGTGCCAGCAGTGGGGGCTCATCTAGCACAGATACGCAGTATTTT
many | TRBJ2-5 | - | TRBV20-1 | CSATDSAETQYF | TGCAGTGCTACAGACAGCGCGGAGACCCAGTACTTC
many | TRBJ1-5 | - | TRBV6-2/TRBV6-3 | CASRRPIRGQPQHF | TGTGCCAGCAGAAGGCCTATCCGGGGTCAGCCCCAGCATTTT
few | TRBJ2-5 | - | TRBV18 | CASSQGKQTQYF | TGTGCCAGCTCCCAGGGGAAACAGACCCAGTACTTC
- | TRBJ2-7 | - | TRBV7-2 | CASSLLDERYYEQYF | TGTGCCAGCAGCCTACTTGATGAACGGTACTACGAGCAGTACTTC
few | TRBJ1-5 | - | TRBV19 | CASSYMSQPQHF | TGTGCCAGTAGCTACATGAGTCAGCCCCAGCATTTT
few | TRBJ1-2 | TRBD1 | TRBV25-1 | CASRPQGAGYGYTF | TGTGCCAGCAGGCCACAGGGGGCAGGATATGGCTACACCTTC
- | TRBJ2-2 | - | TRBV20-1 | CSASWGAGELFF | TGCAGTGCTAGCTGGGGTGCAGGGGAGCTGTTTTTT